These 25 T cell receptor beta chains came from one sample sequenced in a study of technical replicates of blood from a handful of donors. Repertoires were generated with immunoSEQ multiplex PCR, while TCRdb's copy carries only in-frame clones and drops some. The table lists about 72,000 clones, over 80% of them singletons, with around 0.42% in the top ten. The sample was T cells isolated from PBMCs. These receptors were taken from a human donor in good health.

The chain uses TRBV28 and TRBJ2-2; 13 bases line up with TRBD2. This CDR3 is built from 16 residues. The germline V gene has CDR1 MDHEN and CDR2 SYDVKM. V was pared by 11 bases and J by 0 bases, with 6 bases of the junction left unmatched. CDR3 sequence: CAGGLAGVPNTGELFF. The DNA for the CDR3 is TGTGCCGGTGGACTAGCGGGAGTACCGAACACCGGGGAGCTGTTTTTT.

This chain uses TRBV6-1 with TRBJ1-1, with a possible D match to TRBD1 (5 bases). The germline V gene has CDR1 MNHNS and CDR2 SASEGT. Trimming removed 7 bases at V and 3 bases at J, with 15 bases between. There are 14 residues in the CDR3. CDR3 nucleotide sequence: TGTGCCAGCACGTGGAATACGGGGGACACTGAAGCTTTCTTT. Protein: CASTWNTGDTEAFF.

This clone was picked up one time. The V and J genes are TRBV2 and TRBJ2-7, with D possibly TRBD2 on 5 matching bases. Germline V gene lookup returns CDR1 SNHLY and CDR2 FYNNEI. The CDR3 covers 15 residues. V gave up 1 base and J gave up 0 bases, with 10 bases separating them. The CDR3 sequence is CASSEGERSSYEQYF. The CDR3 DNA sequence: TGTGCCAGCAGTGAAGGCGAGCGGAGCTCCTACGAGCAGTACTTC.

The chain links TRBV30 to TRBJ1-3, with a tentative D call TRBD1 (5 bases). V was trimmed by 1 base and J by 3 bases, leaving 7 bases between them. The CDR3 spans 13 residues. Germline V gene lookup returns CDR1 GTSNPN and CDR2 SVGIG (reference sequence). DNA for the CDR3: TGTGCCTGGAGTGGGGGGGATGGAAACACCATATATTTT. Protein sequence: CAWSGGDGNTIYF.

The chain joins TRBV6-5 to TRBJ2-7; weak D call: TRBD1 (5 bases). Germline V gives CDR1 MNHEY, CDR2 SVGAGI. This CDR3 spans 14 amino acids. V was shortened by 7 bases and J by 0 bases, with 13 bases between the two germline ends. The CDR3, as DNA: TGTGCCAGCAAGGAACGGACATCCTCCTACGAGCAGTACTTC. Protein product: CASKERTSSYEQYF.

About this clone: An end of the junction differs from the germline gene, which may be a read error. The chain carries TRBV2 and TRBJ1-2; TRBD1 might be the D (5 bases). Per the germline V gene, CDR1 is SNHLY and CDR2 is FYNNEI. CDR3 length: 12 residues. In DNA form, the CDR3 reads TGTGCCAGCAGTGATAATAGAGGACACTCGTTCTTC. It translates to CASSDNRGHSFF. Full variable domain (outside the CDR3, taken from reference TRBV2 and TRBJ1-2): EPEVTQTPSHQVTQMGQEVILRCVPISNHLYFYWYRQILGQKVEFLVSFYNNEISEKSEIFDDQFSVERPDGSNFTLKIRSTKLEDSAMYFCASSDNRGHSFFGSGTRLTVV.

The chain combines TRBV4-3 with TRBJ2-3; D possibly corresponds to TRBD1 (6 bases). V was clipped by 6 bases and J by 2 bases, with 15 bases between them. This CDR3 has 15 amino acids. The germline gives CDR1 LGHNA, CDR2 YSLEER. CDR3 bases: TGCGCCAGCAGTTCCGACAGGTCCCACACAGATACGCAGTATTTT. Protein: CASSSDRSHTDTQYF.

The chain employs TRBV11-2 and TRBJ2-1; 10 positions match TRBD2. Germline V lookup: CDR1 SGHAT, CDR2 FQNNGV. Trimming took 5 bases from V and 8 from J; bases not matched to a gene: 15. This CDR3 has 17 residues. Here the CDR3 reads CASSPGAPSGRWDEQFF. DNA of the CDR3: TGTGCCAGCAGCCCCGGTGCCCCTAGCGGGAGATGGGATGAGCAGTTCTTC. The complete variable domain, with remaining parts taken from reference TRBV11-2 and TRBJ2-1, reads EAGVAQSPRYKIIEKRQSVAFWCNPISGHATLYWYQQILGQGPKLLIQFQNNGVVDDSQLPKDRFSAERLKGVDSTLKIQPAKLEDSAVYLCASSPGAPSGRWDEQFFGPGTRLTVL.

This chain uses TRBV5-1 with TRBJ2-7; D gene ambiguous. The CDR3 length is 14 residues. Germline V gene sequence: CDR1 SGHRS, CDR2 YFSETQ. Trimming removed 0 bases at V and 0 bases at J, with 7 bases between. The CDR3 sequence is CASSLDIYSYEQYF. CDR3 nucleotides: TGCGCCAGCAGCTTGGACATTTACTCCTACGAGCAGTACTTC.

This clone occurred once. The chain couples TRBV4-1 to TRBJ2-1; 7 bases fit TRBD2. Germline CDR1 reads MGHRA; CDR2 reads YSYEKL. The CDR3 loop spans 17 amino acids. With V trimmed by 3 bases and J by 8 bases, 16 bases remained unmatched. The CDR3 nucleotides are TGCGCCAGCAGCCATCTCGCCGGGAGGAGGGGATCAGATGAGCAGTTCTTC. It yields the protein CASSHLAGRRGSDEQFF.

CDR3 coding DNA: TGTGCCAGCAGTTACTCCCGGGGGGCAACTTTCTTT. It translates to CASSYSRGATFF. The chain recombines TRBV6-5 with TRBJ1-1, with D possibly TRBD1 on 6 matching bases. V shed 0 bases and J shed 12 bases, with 11 bases lying between them. This CDR3 is built from 12 residues. Germline CDR1 reads MNHEY; CDR2 reads SVGAGI.

CDR3 amino acids: CASSLRGIGNIQYF. The CDR3 nucleotides read TGTGCCAGCAGCTTGAGGGGCATCGGGAACATTCAGTACTTC. The rearrangement links TRBV5-8 to TRBJ2-4; a weak D match, TRBD1 (5 bases). V lost 1 base, J lost 7 bases, and 12 bases lay in between. CDR1 and CDR2 from the germline V gene are SGHTS and YDEGEE. The CDR3 contains 14 residues.

The chain combines TRBV7-6 with TRBJ2-7, with D perhaps TRBD1 (6 bases). The V gene lost 8 bases and the J gene lost 3 bases, with 8 bases spanning the gap. The CDR3 runs 11 residues. The germline gives CDR1 SGHVS, CDR2 FNYEAQ. This CDR3 is CASDRFYEQYF. CDR3 nucleotides: TGTGCCAGCGACAGGTTCTACGAGCAGTACTTC.

This rearrangement joins TRBV28 to TRBJ2-3, with 7 bases identical to TRBD2. The CDR3 has 16 amino acids. Germline-derived CDR1 and CDR2 are MDHEN and SYDVKM. V was pared by 7 bases and J by 1 base, with 11 bases of the junction left unmatched. The DNA of the CDR3 is TGTGCCAGCACCCCTGCGGGAGTACCCCGCACAGATACGCAGTATTTT. Protein: CASTPAGVPRTDTQYF.

This chain links TRBV25-1 with TRBJ1-1; 7 bases agree with TRBD1. This CDR3 is built from 13 residues. Per the germline V gene, CDR1 is MGHDK and CDR2 is SYGVNS. With 3 bases clipped from V and 6 bases from J, the junction kept 4 bases outside the gene matches. For the CDR3, the DNA is TGTGCCAGCAGTGAGCGGACAGGTTCTGAAGCTTTCTTT. Its protein is CASSERTGSEAFF.

The rearrangement joins TRBV7-3 to TRBJ2-2, with 10 bases lining up with TRBD2. This CDR3 is 15 amino acids long. V was pared by 6 bases and J by 7 bases, with 8 bases of the junction left unmatched. Germline lookup yields CDR1 SGHTA and CDR2 FQGTGA. The CDR3: CASSILAGADGELFF. CDR3 bases: TGTGCCAGCAGTATTCTAGCGGGAGCGGACGGGGAGCTGTTTTTT.

This clone was seen only once. The V and J genes are TRBV20-1 and TRBJ1-1, with D unclear. CDR1 is DFQATT, CDR2 SNEGSKA, per germline (reference sequence). The CDR3 has 11 amino acids. DNA of the CDR3: TGCAGCACCCAGTGGAACACTGAAGCTTTCTTT. This codes for CSTQWNTEAFF.

The chain has TRBV6-5 and TRBJ2-3, with 7 bases aligning to TRBD2. The germline gives CDR1 MNHEY, CDR2 SVGAGI. The V and J ends lost 11 bases and 2 bases, in that order; junction bases with no gene match: 4. There are 12 residues in the CDR3. The chain's CDR3 is CAASGNTDTQYF. The CDR3 DNA reads as TGTGCCGCGAGCGGGAACACAGATACGCAGTATTTT.

The V and J genes are TRBV13 and TRBJ2-7; D is unclear. The CDR3 is 12 residues long. Germline CDR1 and CDR2: PRHDT and FYEKMQ (reference sequence). V was trimmed by 5 bases and J by 4 bases, leaving 9 bases between them. The DNA for the CDR3 is TGTGCCAGCAGCATCCTTAGTTACGAGCAGTACTTC. Its translation: CASSILSYEQYF.

The chain is built from TRBV9 and TRBJ2-3; no clear D. Trimming left V 3 bases short and J 4 bases short, with 9 bases between. CDR1 is SGDLS, CDR2 YYNGEE, per germline. This CDR3 is built from 13 residues. The CDR3 sequence is CASSASTADTQYF. The CDR3 DNA reads TGTGCCAGCAGCGCTTCAACGGCAGATACGCAGTATTTT.

The chain recombines TRBV25-1 with TRBJ1-1; 8 nucleotides align to TRBD1. V was pared by 4 bases and J by 4 bases, with 11 bases of the junction left unmatched. This CDR3 comprises 16 residues. In germline, CDR1 is MGHDK, CDR2 SYGVNS. The CDR3: CASSGDRGSFFTEAFF. In DNA form, the CDR3 reads TGTGCCAGCAGTGGAGACAGGGGAAGTTTCTTCACTGAAGCTTTCTTT.

The CDR3 here is CASINSARNQPQHF. DNA for the CDR3: TGTGCCAGCATCAATAGTGCGAGAAATCAGCCCCAGCATTTT. The V and J genes are TRBV28 and TRBJ1-5; D gene ambiguous. The CDR3 is 14 residues long. V was trimmed by 7 bases and J by 4 bases, leaving 14 bases between them. CDR1 is MDHEN, CDR2 SYDVKM, per germline.

This sequence joins TRBV12-5 and TRBJ2-7; D is possibly TRBD1 (6 bases). CDR1 is LGHNT, CDR2 FRNRAP, per germline. With 1 base removed from V and 6 bases from J, the gap between germline ends came to 13 bases. The CDR3 length is 14 residues. The CDR3 DNA reads TGTGCTAGTGGTTTGGGAGCTCAGGGGCTCGAGCAGTACTTC. It yields the protein CASGLGAQGLEQYF. The entire variable domain, with the rest obtained from reference TRBV12-5 and TRBJ2-7, is as follows: DARVTQTPRHKVTEMGQEVTMRCQPILGHNTVFWYRQTMMQGLELLAYFRNRAPLDDSGMPKDRFSAEMPDATLATLKIQPSEPRDSAVYFCASGLGAQGLEQYFGPGTRLTVT.

The chain has TRBV7-9 and TRBJ2-1; 8 bases are a match to TRBD2. The CDR3 consists of 16 residues. Trimming removed 3 bases from V and 7 bases from J; junction bases left unmatched: 11. Germline values: CDR1 SEHNR, CDR2 FQNEAQ (reference sequence). The DNA for the CDR3 is TGTGCCAGCAGCTTTGGTAGCGGGGAGTTTTTGAATGAGCAGTTCTTC. Translated, it gives CASSFGSGEFLNEQFF.

The chain is built from TRBV6-4 and TRBJ2-1, with D perhaps matching TRBD2 (5 bases). The CDR3 extends over 13 amino acids. Germline lookup yields CDR1 MRHNA and CDR2 SNTAGT. Deletions cut 5 bases from V and 4 bases from J, with 9 bases between. This CDR3 reads CASSPGDYNEQFF. For the CDR3, the DNA is TGTGCCAGCAGTCCCGGGGATTACAATGAGCAGTTCTTC.